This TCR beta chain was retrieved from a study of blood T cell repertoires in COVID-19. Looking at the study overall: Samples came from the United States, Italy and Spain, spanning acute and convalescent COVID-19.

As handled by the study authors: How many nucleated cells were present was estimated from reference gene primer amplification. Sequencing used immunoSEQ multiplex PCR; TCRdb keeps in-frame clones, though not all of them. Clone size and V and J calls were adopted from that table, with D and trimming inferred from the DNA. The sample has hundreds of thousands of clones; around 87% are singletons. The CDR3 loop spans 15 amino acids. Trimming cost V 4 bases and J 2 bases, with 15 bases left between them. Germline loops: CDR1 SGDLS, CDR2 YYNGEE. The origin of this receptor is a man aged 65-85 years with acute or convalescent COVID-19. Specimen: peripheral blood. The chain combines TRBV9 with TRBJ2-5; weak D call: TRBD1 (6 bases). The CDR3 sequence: CASSPQGSRQETQYF. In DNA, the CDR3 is TGTGCCAGCAGCCCCCAGGGGAGTAGGCAAGAGACCCAGTACTTC.